This T cell receptor beta chain was retrieved from a study of cytomegalovirus exposure and HLA in healthy donors. Study-wide results and limits: A further, later analysis showed that HLA-associated TCR beta chains (compared with equally common others) were more clonally expanded.

Concerning this clone itself: As yet, its antigen is unknown.

The germline V gene encodes CDR1 LNHNV and CDR2 YYDKDF (reference sequence). CDR3 length: 14 amino acids. V dropped 5 bases and J dropped 2 bases, with 12 bases sitting between them. The primer mix had 60 Vbeta and 13 Jbeta primers. Sequenced by immunoSEQ multiplex PCR; TCRdb stores in-frame clones only, minus some. The table records about 78,000 clones, approximately 88% of them present only once. The sequencing sample was made of PBMCs. The chain uses TRBV15 and TRBJ1-1; D is possibly TRBD1 (6 bases). The sequence derives from a woman aged 45-65 years in good health and CMV-seronegative. The CDR3: CATSRRGLNTEAFF. The CDR3 nucleotides are TGTGCCACCAGCCGCAGGGGTTTAAACACTGAAGCTTTCTTT.